These T cell receptor beta chains were read from a single sample in a study of blood T cells in healthy people across ages. TCRdb recomputed calls from the 5' RACE reads with MiXCR, one row per CDR3 protein. The sample holds some 370,000 distinct CDR3 sequences, roughly half seen once. The sequenced sample consisted of blood. The receptors derive from a man aged 60 to 75 in good health. Each CDR3 is given with its conserved first and last residue. The order of the fields is J gene, V gene, D gene, clone size, CDR3 protein, CDR3 DNA. D genes are given only for firm matches. Clone size appears in some rows only: once, few, many, or a class for an expanded clone.

j_call: TRBJ1-5; v_call: TRBV2; d_call: TRBD1; clone_size: -; cdr3_aa: CASTGQGVANQPQHF; cdr3_nt: TGTGCCAGCACCGGACAGGGAGTAGCAAATCAGCCCCAGCATTTT
j_call: TRBJ2-1; v_call: TRBV20-1; d_call: TRBD2; clone_size: few; cdr3_aa: CSATSGSRANNEQFF; cdr3_nt: TGCAGTGCTACTAGCGGGAGTAGGGCTAACAATGAGCAGTTCTTC
j_call: TRBJ2-1; v_call: TRBV6-2/TRBV6-3; d_call: TRBD2; clone_size: -; cdr3_aa: CASRPAGSSYNEQFF; cdr3_nt: TGTGCCAGCAGACCAGCGGGGAGCTCCTACAATGAGCAGTTCTTC
j_call: TRBJ1-5; v_call: TRBV20-1; d_call: TRBD1; clone_size: -; cdr3_aa: CSAKDRGDTFLSQHF; cdr3_nt: TGCAGTGCTAAGGACAGGGGGGATACCTTTCTGTCCCAGCATTTT
j_call: TRBJ1-2; v_call: TRBV5-1; d_call: TRBD1; clone_size: -; cdr3_aa: CASSLMTGQGPSNYGYTF; cdr3_nt: TGCGCCAGCAGCTTGATGACGGGACAGGGGCCCTCTAACTATGGCTACACCTTC
j_call: TRBJ2-1; v_call: TRBV29-1; d_call: -; clone_size: few; cdr3_aa: CSVEGWSSYNEQFF; cdr3_nt: TGCAGCGTTGAAGGTTGGAGCTCCTACAATGAGCAGTTCTTC
j_call: TRBJ2-7; v_call: TRBV7-8; d_call: -; clone_size: many; cdr3_aa: CASSQTTSYEQYF; cdr3_nt: TGTGCCAGCAGCCAGACCACCAGCTACGAGCAGTACTTC
j_call: TRBJ1-1; v_call: TRBV6-1; d_call: -; clone_size: -; cdr3_aa: CASSAGGPRNTEAFF; cdr3_nt: TGTGCCAGCAGTGCGGGGGGACCAAGAAACACTGAAGCTTTCTTT
j_call: TRBJ2-3; v_call: TRBV5-1; d_call: TRBD2; clone_size: many; cdr3_aa: CASSRWASGASTDTQYF; cdr3_nt: TGCGCCAGCAGCCGTTGGGCGAGCGGGGCAAGCACAGATACGCAGTATTTT
j_call: TRBJ2-5; v_call: TRBV5-1; d_call: TRBD1; clone_size: -; cdr3_aa: CASSLGGQGWKETQYF; cdr3_nt: TGCGCCAGCAGCTTGGGGGGACAGGGTTGGAAAGAGACCCAGTACTTC
j_call: TRBJ2-2; v_call: TRBV2; d_call: -; clone_size: -; cdr3_aa: CASLASLAGELFF; cdr3_nt: TGTGCCAGCTTAGCCAGCCTCGCCGGGGAGCTGTTTTTT
j_call: TRBJ2-7; v_call: TRBV20-1; d_call: TRBD1; clone_size: once; cdr3_aa: CSARDSTGGHYEQYF; cdr3_nt: TGCAGTGCTAGAGATTCGACAGGGGGGCATTACGAGCAGTACTTC
j_call: TRBJ2-7; v_call: TRBV7-2; d_call: -; clone_size: -; cdr3_aa: CASSLAGTRSSYEQYF; cdr3_nt: TGTGCCAGCAGCTTAGCCGGGACGCGCAGCTCCTACGAGCAGTACTTC
j_call: TRBJ2-3; v_call: TRBV6-6; d_call: TRBD2; clone_size: -; cdr3_aa: CASSSGGTSGRDTQYF; cdr3_nt: TGTGCCAGCAGCTCCGGTGGGACTAGCGGGAGGGATACGCAGTATTTT
j_call: TRBJ1-2; v_call: TRBV4-3; d_call: -; clone_size: many; cdr3_aa: CASSHNEGTGYTF; cdr3_nt: TGCGCCAGCAGCCATAATGAGGGAACCGGCTACACCTTC
j_call: TRBJ1-6; v_call: TRBV2; d_call: -; clone_size: -; cdr3_aa: CASRFGGARSPLHF; cdr3_nt: TGTGCCAGCAGATTCGGGGGGGCCAGGTCACCCCTCCACTTT
j_call: TRBJ2-7; v_call: TRBV20-1; d_call: TRBD1; clone_size: few; cdr3_aa: CSASPGQGRSYEQYF; cdr3_nt: TGCAGTGCTAGCCCGGGACAGGGTAGGTCCTACGAGCAGTACTTC
j_call: TRBJ2-1; v_call: TRBV3-1; d_call: -; clone_size: -; cdr3_aa: CASSQDASSQFF; cdr3_nt: TGTGCCAGCAGCCAGGACGCCAGCTCGCAGTTCTTC
j_call: TRBJ2-7; v_call: TRBV7-2; d_call: -; clone_size: -; cdr3_aa: CASSLTVDKRYEQYF; cdr3_nt: TGTGCCAGCAGCTTAACAGTTGATAAGCGGTACGAGCAGTACTTC
j_call: TRBJ2-5; v_call: TRBV7-3; d_call: -; clone_size: -; cdr3_aa: CASSPDGTLQETQYF; cdr3_nt: TGTGCCAGCAGCCCGGATGGGACTTTACAAGAGACCCAGTACTTC
j_call: TRBJ2-5; v_call: TRBV10-3; d_call: TRBD2; clone_size: -; cdr3_aa: CATMGSGINSYNEQYF; cdr3_nt: TGTGCCACCATGGGTAGCGGGATAAACTCCTACAATGAGCAGTACTTC
j_call: TRBJ1-2; v_call: TRBV7-3; d_call: -; clone_size: -; cdr3_aa: CASSSGPPYGYGYTF; cdr3_nt: TGTGCCAGCAGCTCAGGACCGCCCTACGGCTATGGCTACACCTTC
j_call: TRBJ1-2; v_call: TRBV10-3; d_call: TRBD1; clone_size: few; cdr3_aa: CAISADRDYGYTF; cdr3_nt: TGTGCCATCAGTGCAGACAGGGACTATGGCTACACCTTC
j_call: TRBJ2-3; v_call: TRBV7-8; d_call: -; clone_size: -; cdr3_aa: CASSRSSAGSTGTQYF; cdr3_nt: TGTGCCAGCAGCCGCAGCTCGGCGGGAAGCACAGGTACGCAGTATTTT
j_call: TRBJ2-5; v_call: TRBV7-2; d_call: TRBD2; clone_size: -; cdr3_aa: CASSLSGRRQYF; cdr3_nt: TGTGCCAGTAGCTTAAGCGGGAGAAGGCAGTACTTC
j_call: TRBJ1-4; v_call: TRBV12-3/TRBV12-4; d_call: -; clone_size: -; cdr3_aa: CASSPRGRPNEKLFF; cdr3_nt: TGTGCCAGCAGTCCCCGGGGCAGGCCTAATGAAAAACTGTTTTTT
j_call: TRBJ1-2; v_call: TRBV29-1; d_call: -; clone_size: -; cdr3_aa: CSVEGGRGYGYTF; cdr3_nt: TGCAGCGTTGAAGGGGGCCGGGGGTATGGCTACACCTTC
j_call: TRBJ2-1; v_call: TRBV5-1; d_call: TRBD1; clone_size: -; cdr3_aa: CASSPIRGDREKNEQFF; cdr3_nt: TGCGCCAGCAGCCCCATACGAGGGGACAGGGAGAAGAATGAGCAGTTCTTC
j_call: TRBJ2-1; v_call: TRBV4-2; d_call: TRBD2; clone_size: -; cdr3_aa: CASSQFSGRALDEQFF; cdr3_nt: TGTGCCAGCAGCCAATTTAGCGGGAGGGCCCTAGATGAGCAGTTCTTC